This T cell receptor (beta chain) was recovered during a study of glioma-infiltrating T cells after dendritic cell vaccination. About the study: Samples are from glioblastoma patients in Phase I and II dendritic cell vaccine trials.

Looked up from germline, CDR1 is MNHEY and CDR2 is SMNVEV (reference sequence). The CDR3 consists of 13 residues. The ends were cut back, 3 bases at V and 4 bases at J, with 6 bases in the middle. The immunoSEQ assay amplified TCRB CDR3 from up to roughly 2 ug DNA. TCRdb keeps only in-frame clones here, not all; method: immunoSEQ multiplex PCR. The sample lists fewer than 70,000 clones; under 90% were seen once. The sample's time point: after dendritic cell vaccination, including at tumor progression/relapse. Before vaccination, two weeks after the third vaccination, and at progression, PBMC were collected.

The chain has TRBV27 and TRBJ1-4; a possible D gene is TRBD1 (6 bases). The receptor comes from a human donor with glioblastoma. This material consisted of blood, taken after dendritic cell vaccination. The CDR3 DNA reads as TGTGCCAGCAGTTTCAGGGGTAATGAAAAACTGTTTTTT. Protein sequence: CASSFRGNEKLFF.